What follows are 22 T cell receptor beta chains derived from one specimen sequenced in a study of identical twins. TCRdb ran MiXCR on the 5' RACE reads and lists one entry per CDR3 protein. The table includes just over 450,000 distinct CDR3 sequences, 14% detected once. These data also featured in a second study, about yellow fever vaccine responses in identical twins.

The sample consisted of CD4+ T cells sorted from blood. Receptor source: a woman aged 18 to 35 in good health.

This chain connects TRBV2 to TRBJ1-1; TRBD1 is a possible D gene (5 bases). CDR1 is SNHLY, CDR2 FYNNEI, per germline. There are 14 residues in the CDR3. V shed 1 base and J shed 6 bases, with 12 bases lying between them. CDR3 nucleotides: TGTGCCAGCAGTGAAGGGGGCAAAATCTCTGAAGCTTTCTTT. Translated: CASSEGGKISEAFF.

This rearrangement joins TRBV7-2 to TRBJ2-5; D ambiguous. This CDR3 has 12 residues. The germline V and J ends were trimmed by 1 base and 7 bases, with 7 bases remaining between them. Germline-derived CDR1 and CDR2 are SGHTA and FQGNSA. The DNA for the CDR3 is TGTGCCAGCAGCTTAGAGGAGAGGACCCAGTACTTC. Amino acids: CASSLEERTQYF. Full variable domain (missing parts from reference TRBV7-2 and TRBJ2-5): GAGVSQSPSNKVTEKGKDVELRCDPISGHTALYWYRQSLGQGLEFLIYFQGNSAPDKSGLPSDRFSAERTGGSVSTLTIQRTQQEDSAVYLCASSLEERTQYFGPGTRLLVL.

In this sample, this clonotype turned up many times. The chain combines TRBV24-1 with TRBJ2-1; tentatively, D is TRBD1 or TRBD2 (5 bases each). The CDR3 runs 14 residues. Trimming cost V 9 bases and J 9 bases, with 20 bases left between them. Germline lookup yields CDR1 KGHDR and CDR2 SFDVKD. CDR3: CATPRDGAIPEQFF. The CDR3 nucleotides are TGTGCCACCCCGAGGGACGGGGCTATACCTGAGCAGTTCTTC.

This clonotype was observed a few times. V and J are TRBV12-5 and TRBJ2-5, with no clear D. The V gene lost 8 bases and the J gene lost 5 bases, with 24 bases spanning the gap. Germline V gives CDR1 LGHNT, CDR2 FRNRAP. CDR3 length: 16 amino acids. This chain's CDR3 is CASSTPTDPKGETQYF. Here the CDR3 DNA reads TGTGCTAGTAGCACACCCACAGACCCGAAGGGCGAGACCCAGTACTTC.

This clonotype was detected many times. The rearrangement links TRBV5-1 to TRBJ2-3, with D possibly being TRBD2 (6 bases). Per germline, CDR1 SGHRS and CDR2 YFSETQ. The CDR3 runs to 15 residues. V lost 1 base, J lost 6 bases, and 15 bases lay in between. CDR3 in amino acids: CASSLLVAGYDTQYF. In DNA form, the CDR3 reads TGCGCCAGCAGCTTGTTGGTCGCGGGGTATGATACGCAGTATTTT. The full variable domain, rest sourced from reference TRBV5-1 and TRBJ2-3, is KAGVTQTPRYLIKTRGQQVTLSCSPISGHRSVSWYQQTPGQGLQFLFEYFSETQRNKGNFPGRFSGRQFSNSRSEMNVSTLELGDSALYLCASSLLVAGYDTQYFGPGTRLTVL.

A few counts support this clonotype. The CDR3: CASSLGRWTSGEETQYF. As DNA, the CDR3 is TGTGCCAGCAGCTTAGGTCGCTGGACTAGCGGGGAAGAGACCCAGTACTTC. The chain recombines TRBV7-9 with TRBJ2-5; 12 bases fit TRBD2. Trimming cost V 1 base and J 3 bases; bases outside gene matches: 6. Germline V gene sequence: CDR1 SEHNR, CDR2 FQNEAQ (reference sequence). The CDR3 covers 17 residues.

The sample holds a few counts of this clonotype. The chain combines TRBV27 with TRBJ2-7; 7 positions agree with TRBD1. The CDR3 contains 15 residues. V lost 5 bases to trimming and J lost 0 bases; unmatched junction nucleotides: 7. Per the germline V gene, CDR1 is MNHEY and CDR2 is SMNVEV (reference sequence). CDR3 sequence: CASSALTGSSYEQYF. The CDR3 nucleotides are TGTGCCAGCAGTGCGTTGACAGGGAGCTCCTACGAGCAGTACTTC.

This clonotype was seen a handful of times. This rearrangement joins TRBV11-1 to TRBJ2-2; D call uncertain. From germline, CDR1 is SGHAT and CDR2 FQDESV (reference sequence). Trimming took 5 bases from V and 2 from J, leaving 15 bases between them. The CDR3 length is 16 residues. The DNA of the CDR3 is TGTGCCAGCAGCACCCTCGGTTCCTTCAACACCGGGGAGCTGTTTTTT. It codes for CASSTLGSFNTGELFF.

This clonotype has ten or more counts. The V call is TRBV12-3 or TRBV12-4, the J call TRBJ1-6, with 9 bases matching TRBD1. This CDR3 region has 16 residues. The junction had 4 bases not matched to a gene; V was cut back by 3 bases and J by 4 bases. DNA of the CDR3: TGTGCCAGCAGTTTTACGGGACAGGGTTATAATTCACCCCTCCACTTT. It is translated as CASSFTGQGYNSPLHF.

This clonotype turned up a few times. This chain uses TRBV20-1 with TRBJ2-3; TRBD2 matches 9 bases. The junction had 8 bases not matched to a gene; V was cut back by 1 base and J by 0 bases. There are 17 residues in the CDR3. Germline lookup yields CDR1 DFQATT and CDR2 SNEGSKA (reference sequence). The chain's CDR3 is CSARGQPLAGSTDTQYF. For the CDR3, the DNA is TGCAGTGCTAGAGGACAACCTCTAGCGGGAAGCACAGATACGCAGTATTTT.

The chain links TRBV5-4 to TRBJ2-2; 10 nucleotides align to TRBD2. The CDR3 has 19 residues. Germline V gene sequence: CDR1 SGHNT, CDR2 YYREEE (reference sequence). The V and J ends lost 2 bases and 4 bases, in that order; junction bases with no gene match: 14. The chain's CDR3 is CASSFSSASGRAGTGELFF. The DNA for the CDR3 is TGTGCCAGCAGCTTTTCTTCGGCTAGCGGGAGAGCGGGCACCGGGGAGCTGTTTTTT.

This chain uses TRBV28 with TRBJ2-7; TRBD1 might be the D (6 bases). Germline values: CDR1 MDHEN, CDR2 SYDVKM. CDR3 length: 13 amino acids. V lost 6 bases and J lost 7, with 16 bases in between. CDR3: CASRITGFGEQYF. The CDR3 bases are TGTGCCAGCAGGATAACAGGGTTTGGGGAGCAGTACTTC.

The sample holds many counts of this clonotype. The V and J genes are TRBV7-2 and TRBJ2-4; a weak D match, TRBD2 (5 bases). V shed 4 bases and J shed 8 bases, with 15 bases lying between them. CDR1 is SGHTA, CDR2 FQGNSA, per germline. There are 14 residues in the CDR3. CDR3 nucleotides: TGTGCCAGCAGCTCCGGACTGGATAGGGACATTCAGTACTTC. Translated, it gives CASSSGLDRDIQYF.

The J gene is TRBJ2-7, the V gene TRBV20-1; D may correspond to TRBD1 or TRBD2 (5 bases each). V shed 0 bases and J shed 6 bases, with 18 bases lying between them. CDR3 length: 15 amino acids. Per germline, CDR1 DFQATT and CDR2 SNEGSKA (reference sequence). CDR3 sequence reads: CSARDSFGGRTEQYF. The CDR3 nucleotides read TGCAGTGCTAGAGATTCCTTTGGGGGTCGGACCGAGCAGTACTTC.

This clonotype showed up just a few times. CDR3 DNA: TGTGCCAGCAGTTACCCGGGACAGGGGAACACCGGGGAGCTGTTTTTT. Its protein is CASSYPGQGNTGELFF. The chain uses TRBV28 and TRBJ2-2, with TRBD1 matching over 9 bases. Per germline, CDR1 MDHEN and CDR2 SYDVKM. With V trimmed by 4 bases and J by 1 base, 4 bases remained unmatched. CDR3 length: 16 amino acids.

This clonotype has a handful of counts. The V call is TRBV27, the J call TRBJ2-3; unclear D gene. The V end was cut by 5 bases, the J end by 4 bases, with 16 bases between. There are 15 residues in the CDR3. CDR1 is MNHEY and CDR2 is SMNVEV in the germline V gene (reference sequence). In DNA form, the CDR3 reads TGTGCCAGCAGTCGCGACCTATTAGGAGCAGATACGCAGTATTTT. It is translated as CASSRDLLGADTQYF.

The V and J genes are TRBV20-1 and TRBJ2-1, with unresolved D. In germline, CDR1 is DFQATT, CDR2 SNEGSKA (reference sequence). The V gene lost 3 bases and the J gene lost 6 bases, with 18 bases spanning the gap. The CDR3 is made up of 15 amino acids. CDR3 bases: TGCAGTGCTAGTAAAAAACTCCTAGGAGCCAATGAGCAGTTCTTC. It is translated as CSASKKLLGANEQFF.

This clonotype was recorded many times. This chain links TRBV5-1 with TRBJ2-1, with no clear D. Looked up from germline, CDR1 is SGHRS and CDR2 is YFSETQ. The CDR3 is 14 residues long. V lost 0 bases and J 6 bases, leaving 10 bases between the germline ends. The DNA of the CDR3 is TGCGCCAGCAGCTTGGCCTCTGCCCTCAATGAGCAGTTCTTC. Its protein is CASSLASALNEQFF. Full variable domain (outside the CDR3, taken from reference TRBV5-1 and TRBJ2-1): KAGVTQTPRYLIKTRGQQVTLSCSPISGHRSVSWYQQTPGQGLQFLFEYFSETQRNKGNFPGRFSGRQFSNSRSEMNVSTLELGDSALYLCASSLASALNEQFFGPGTRLTVL.

V gene TRBV30 combines with J gene TRBJ1-6; no firm D call. Germline V lookup: CDR1 GTSNPN, CDR2 SVGIG (reference sequence). V lost 2 bases to trimming and J lost 7 bases, with 12 bases between them. The CDR3 covers 14 residues. CDR3 sequence reads: CAWSIDIANSPLHF. As DNA, the CDR3 is TGTGCCTGGAGTATCGACATTGCCAATTCACCCCTCCACTTT. Full variable domain (outside the CDR3, taken from reference TRBV30 and TRBJ1-6): SQTIHQWPATLVQPVGSPLSLECTVEGTSNPNLYWYRQAAGRGLQLLFYSVGIGQISSEVPQNLSASRPQDRQFILSSKKLLLSDSGFYLCAWSIDIANSPLHFGNGTRLTVT.

This clonotype has a handful of counts. This rearrangement joins TRBV7-2 to TRBJ2-7; 9 bases are a match to TRBD2. V was clipped by 6 bases and J by 5 bases; unmatched bases: 14. The CDR3 runs 16 residues. Germline lookup yields CDR1 SGHTA and CDR2 FQGNSA. The CDR3 bases are TGTGCCAGCAGAAAGACCACCAGCGGGGGGATAAACGAGCAGTACTTC. Protein: CASRKTTSGGINEQYF.

The chain links TRBV7-2 to TRBJ2-3; 9 bases are a match to TRBD2. The V segment lost 5 bases and the J segment 0 bases; nucleotides outside the gene matches: 6. The CDR3 is 16 amino acids. Germline V gene sequence: CDR1 SGHTA, CDR2 FQGNSA. The CDR3 DNA sequence: TGTGCCAGCAGCCGGAGCGGGGGGCCTAGCACAGATACGCAGTATTTT. It codes for CASSRSGGPSTDTQYF.

This chain joins TRBV20-1 and TRBJ2-7; a possible D gene is TRBD1 (5 bases). The CDR3 has 14 residues. Germline values: CDR1 DFQATT, CDR2 SNEGSKA (reference sequence). V gave up 6 bases and J gave up 2 bases, with 17 bases separating them. The chain's CDR3 is CSARPRQTAYEQYF. CDR3 in DNA: TGCAGTGCCAGACCCAGACAGACAGCCTACGAGCAGTACTTC.